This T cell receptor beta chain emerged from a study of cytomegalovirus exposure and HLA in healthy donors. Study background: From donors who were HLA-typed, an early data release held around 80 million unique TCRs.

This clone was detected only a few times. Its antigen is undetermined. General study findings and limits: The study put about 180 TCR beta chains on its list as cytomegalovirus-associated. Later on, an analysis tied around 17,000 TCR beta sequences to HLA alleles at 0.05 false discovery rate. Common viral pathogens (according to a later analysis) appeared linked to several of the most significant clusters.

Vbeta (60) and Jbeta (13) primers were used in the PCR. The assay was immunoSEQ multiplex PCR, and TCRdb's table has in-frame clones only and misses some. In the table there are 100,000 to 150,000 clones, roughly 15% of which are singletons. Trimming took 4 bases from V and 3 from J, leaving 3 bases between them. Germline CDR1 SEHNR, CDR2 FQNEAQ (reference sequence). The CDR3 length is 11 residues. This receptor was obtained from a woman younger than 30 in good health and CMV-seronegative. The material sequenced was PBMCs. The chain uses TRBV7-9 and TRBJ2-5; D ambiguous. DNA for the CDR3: TGTGCCAGCAGCTCTGAAGAGACCCAGTACTTC. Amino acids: CASSSEETQYF.